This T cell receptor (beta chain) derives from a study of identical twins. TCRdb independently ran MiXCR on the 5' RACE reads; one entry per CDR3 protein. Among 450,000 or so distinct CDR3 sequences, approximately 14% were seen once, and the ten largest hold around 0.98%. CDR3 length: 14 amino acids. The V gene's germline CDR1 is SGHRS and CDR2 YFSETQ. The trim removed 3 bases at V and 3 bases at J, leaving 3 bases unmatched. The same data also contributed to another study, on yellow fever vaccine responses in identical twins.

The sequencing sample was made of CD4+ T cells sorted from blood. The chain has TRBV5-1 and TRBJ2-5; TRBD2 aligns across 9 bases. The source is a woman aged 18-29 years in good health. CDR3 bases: TGCGCCAGCAGCTATTCTAGCGGGGAAGAGACCCAGTACTTC. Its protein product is CASSYSSGEETQYF.